These 24 T cell receptor beta chains share one sample of origin, sequenced in a study of blood T cell repertoires in COVID-19. Sequencing used immunoSEQ multiplex PCR; TCRdb keeps in-frame clones, though not all of them. The sample lists 350,000 to 450,000 clones; under 85% were seen once. The sample comprised PBMCs or T cells enriched from blood (not recorded which). The receptors were sampled from a woman between 45 and 65 years old who had recovered from COVID-19.

The gene calls are TRBV7-2 and TRBJ2-1, with 12 bases identical to TRBD2. This CDR3 has 17 amino acids. Germline V gives CDR1 SGHTA, CDR2 FQGNSA. The V gene end was trimmed by 5 bases and the J gene end by 8 bases; junction bases not matched to a gene: 13. This CDR3 is CASSPLAGGTRGDEQFF. The DNA of the CDR3 is TGTGCCAGCAGCCCACTAGCGGGGGGCACCAGGGGCGATGAGCAGTTCTTC.

A word on this clone: One end of the junction fails to match germline, which may point to a read error. This rearrangement joins TRBV19 to TRBJ1-1; TRBD1 might be the D (6 bases). CDR1 LNHDA and CDR2 SQIVND come from the germline V gene (reference sequence). This CDR3 spans 9 amino acids. The CDR3 region is CASSRGARF. CDR3 nucleotide sequence: TGTGCCAGTAGCCGGGGGGCCCGATTT.

V usage is TRBV7-3 and J usage is TRBJ2-1; TRBD2 is a possible D gene (6 bases). The CDR3 is 15 residues long. V gave up 5 bases and J gave up 2 bases, with 13 bases separating them. Germline values: CDR1 SGHTA, CDR2 FQGTGA. The CDR3 loop reads CASSQDGGTYNEQFF. The CDR3 DNA is TGTGCCAGCAGCCAAGACGGGGGTACCTACAATGAGCAGTTCTTC.

This chain joins TRBV27 and TRBJ2-7; D is unclear. The CDR3 is made up of 15 amino acids. CDR1 is MNHEY, CDR2 SMNVEV, per germline (reference sequence). The V and J ends lost 4 bases and 2 bases respectively, with 15 bases between them. The CDR3 nucleotides are TGTGCCAGCAGTTCCGGCGGAGCGACCCCCTACGAGCAGTACTTC. This codes for CASSSGGATPYEQYF.

In the case of this clone: The junction departs from germline at one end; a sequencing error may be responsible. This rearrangement joins TRBV24-1 to TRBJ2-1; possibly TRBD1 for D (6 bases). The CDR3 length is 18 residues. Per germline, CDR1 KGHDR and CDR2 SFDVKD. The CDR3 sequence: CAASATSGAGVDYNEQFF. The CDR3, as DNA: TGTGCCGCCAGTGCCACCTCAGGGGCAGGGGTGGATTACAATGAGCAGTTCTTC.

Here the CDR3 reads CASSKDRAVQPQHF. The DNA for the CDR3 is TGTGCCAGCAGTAAGGACAGGGCAGTTCAGCCCCAGCATTTT. The chain carries TRBV5-8 and TRBJ1-5; 8 positions agree with TRBD1. CDR3 length: 14 amino acids. CDR1 SGHTS and CDR2 YDEGEE come from the germline V gene. V lost 5 bases and J lost 6; bases outside the gene matches: 7.

The chain is built from TRBV9 and TRBJ2-1, with D perhaps matching TRBD1 (6 bases). The CDR3 is 13 amino acids. Trimming pared 10 bases from V and 6 bases from J, leaving 17 bases between. Germline V gene lookup returns CDR1 SGDLS and CDR2 YYNGEE. The CDR3 region has the DNA TGTGCCGATGGCCCAGGGGAAGGCAATGAGCAGTTCTTC. Translated, it gives CADGPGEGNEQFF.

V and J are TRBV5-5 and TRBJ2-1; TRBD2 agrees at 12 bases. The CDR3 loop spans 16 amino acids. Trimming removed 5 bases from V and 3 bases from J; junction bases left unmatched: 6. In germline, CDR1 is SGHKS, CDR2 YYEKEE (reference sequence). CDR3 sequence reads: CASSLAGGLVYNEQFF. The CDR3, as DNA: TGTGCCAGCAGTCTAGCGGGGGGGCTTGTCTACAATGAGCAGTTCTTC. Together with reference TRBV5-5 and TRBJ2-1, the CDR3 gives the full variable domain: DAGVTQSPTHLIKTRGQQVTLRCSPISGHKSVSWYQQVLGQGPQFIFQYYEKEERGRGNFPDRFSARQFPNYSSELNVNALLLGDSALYLCASSLAGGLVYNEQFFGPGTRLTVL.

The chain uses TRBV6-2 or TRBV6-3 and TRBJ1-1; D remains unclear. The V gene lost 6 bases and the J gene lost 1 base, with 15 bases spanning the gap. The CDR3 sequence is 15 residues long. The germline V gene has CDR1 MNHEY and CDR2 SVGEGT. The CDR3 loop reads CASSPPRGRNTEAFF. The CDR3 nucleotides are TGTGCCAGCAGCCCCCCCCGAGGGCGGAACACTGAAGCTTTCTTT.

The chain recombines TRBV7-2 with TRBJ1-5, with D unresolved. V was trimmed by 1 base and J by 2 bases, leaving 15 bases between them. CDR1 and CDR2 (germline): SGHTA, FQGNSA. The CDR3 spans 17 residues. Written as DNA, the CDR3 is TGTGCCAGCAGCTTAGGTTTTACCCACGCGGGCAATCAGCCCCAGCATTTT. Its translation is CASSLGFTHAGNQPQHF. The full variable domain, in which reference TRBV7-2 and TRBJ1-5 provide the parts outside the CDR3, is GAGVSQSPSNKVTEKGKDVELRCDPISGHTALYWYRQSLGQGLEFLIYFQGNSAPDKSGLPSDRFSAERTGGSVSTLTIQRTQQEDSAVYLCASSLGFTHAGNQPQHFGDGTRLSIL.

This chain links TRBV7-2 with TRBJ1-1; D ambiguous. The V and J ends lost 4 bases and 11 bases respectively, with 14 bases between them. The germline V gene encodes CDR1 SGHTA and CDR2 FQGNSA. The CDR3 loop spans 12 amino acids. As DNA, the CDR3 is TGTGCCAGCAGCTCCCCCGGGTTATGGGCTTTCTTT. Encoded protein: CASSSPGLWAFF.

The rearrangement links TRBV30 to TRBJ2-1; D remains unclear. The CDR3 covers 12 residues. Germline V gene sequence: CDR1 GTSNPN, CDR2 SVGIG (reference sequence). The V and J ends lost 3 bases and 5 bases respectively, with 8 bases between them. CDR3 DNA: TGTGCCTGGAGCTCTATGAACAATGAGCAGTTCTTC. Its protein is CAWSSMNNEQFF.

The rearrangement uses TRBV11-3 and TRBJ2-7, with TRBD2 identical over 9 bases. In germline, CDR1 is SGHNT, CDR2 YENEEA. The CDR3 spans 16 residues. After removal of 5 bases from V and 3 bases from J, the junction contained 11 bases not matched to a gene. CDR3 region: CASSDGRREGNYEQYF. Written as DNA, the CDR3 is TGTGCCAGCAGCGACGGGAGGCGGGAGGGGAACTACGAGCAGTACTTC.

The chain combines TRBV12-3 or TRBV12-4 with TRBJ1-2; D unresolved. The CDR3 runs to 13 residues. Trimming pared 8 bases from V and 6 bases from J, leaving 16 bases between. The CDR3 sequence: CASAQAASNGYTF. The CDR3 bases are TGTGCCAGCGCCCAGGCAGCCTCGAATGGCTACACCTTC.

The gene calls are TRBV11-2 and TRBJ1-2, with a tentative D call TRBD1 (6 bases). The CDR3 is 14 amino acids. V was clipped by 2 bases and J by 5 bases, with 12 bases between them. Germline V gene lookup returns CDR1 SGHAT and CDR2 FQNNGV. This CDR3 reads CASSLTGREYGYTF. In DNA, the CDR3 is TGTGCCAGCAGCTTAACAGGGAGGGAGTATGGCTACACCTTC.

The chain joins TRBV29-1 to TRBJ1-6; D call uncertain. CDR1 is SQVTM and CDR2 is ANQGSEA in the germline V gene. The CDR3 has 14 amino acids. V was clipped by 4 bases and J by 0 bases, with 7 bases between them. CDR3 coding DNA: TGCAGCGTTGCAGAGAGCTCCTATAATTCACCCCTCCACTTT. This encodes CSVAESSYNSPLHF.

The sample holds one count of this clone. The CDR3 reads CASSSGQGRYGYTF. DNA of the CDR3: TGTGCCAGCAGTTCGGGACAGGGGAGGTATGGCTACACCTTC. This chain joins TRBV2 and TRBJ1-2, with 10 nucleotides matching TRBD1. Germline loops: CDR1 SNHLY, CDR2 FYNNEI. This CDR3 spans 14 amino acids. The V and J ends lost 5 bases and 5 bases, in that order; junction bases with no gene match: 5.

The chain employs TRBV28 and TRBJ1-3, with D hard to call. V gave up 8 bases and J gave up 0 bases, with 17 bases separating them. The CDR3 sequence is 16 residues long. Per germline, CDR1 MDHEN and CDR2 SYDVKM. CDR3 sequence reads: CASLSLQVLSGNTIYF. As DNA, the CDR3 is TGTGCCAGCCTATCCCTGCAAGTTCTCTCTGGAAACACCATATATTTT.

The rearrangement uses TRBV2 and TRBJ2-2; 15 positions agree with TRBD2. CDR3 size: 18 residues. V gave up 6 bases and J gave up 1 base; unmatched junction bases: 6. Germline V CDR1 and CDR2: SNHLY, FYNNEI. The DNA for the CDR3 is TGTGCCAGCAGCCCGGGACTAGCGGGGGGCTGGAACACCGGGGAGCTGTTTTTT. Translation: CASSPGLAGGWNTGELFF.

The chain is built from TRBV4-3 and TRBJ1-3, with 7 positions matching TRBD1. The CDR3 loop spans 18 amino acids. Trimming took 0 bases from V and 0 from J; bases not matched to a gene: 8. CDR1 LGHNA and CDR2 YSLEER come from the germline V gene. CDR3: CASSQDPAGGSSGNTIYF. DNA for the CDR3: TGCGCCAGCAGCCAAGATCCGGCAGGGGGGAGCTCTGGAAACACCATATATTTT.

V usage is TRBV7-2 and J usage is TRBJ2-1; D is ambiguous. This CDR3 is built from 15 residues. Germline lookup yields CDR1 SGHTA and CDR2 FQGNSA. The V gene lost 2 bases and the J gene lost 5 bases, with 13 bases spanning the gap. CDR3 sequence reads: CASSLSSEFDNEQFF. DNA for the CDR3: TGTGCCAGCAGCTTATCGAGCGAGTTCGACAATGAGCAGTTCTTC.

This clone was seen only a few times. The chain uses TRBV4-2 and TRBJ1-6; D is uncertain. This CDR3 has 17 residues. V shed 0 bases and J shed 0 bases, with 9 bases lying between them. CDR1 LGHNA and CDR2 YNFKEQ come from the germline V gene. The CDR3 reads CASSQELSGSYNSPLHF. CDR3 sequence (DNA): TGTGCCAGCAGCCAAGAATTGTCAGGCTCCTATAATTCACCCCTCCACTTT.

The sample holds a few counts of this clone. This chain links TRBV27 with TRBJ1-2, with 7 bases aligning to TRBD1. The CDR3 spans 13 residues. Germline trimming cut 3 bases from V and 7 bases from J; bases unmatched to any gene: 5. Germline CDR1 MNHEY, CDR2 SMNVEV (reference sequence). The CDR3 is CASSLTGLGGYTF. The DNA for the CDR3 is TGTGCCAGCAGTTTGACAGGGTTAGGTGGCTACACCTTC.

In its sample, this clone was seen once. The chain has TRBV5-5 and TRBJ1-1; D is uncertain. The CDR3 is 13 residues long. Deletions cut 5 bases from V and 1 base from J, with 9 bases between. Per the germline V gene, CDR1 is SGHKS and CDR2 is YYEKEE (reference sequence). CDR3 residues: CASSTYGNTEAFF. CDR3 nucleotide sequence: TGTGCCAGCAGTACCTACGGGAACACTGAAGCTTTCTTT.